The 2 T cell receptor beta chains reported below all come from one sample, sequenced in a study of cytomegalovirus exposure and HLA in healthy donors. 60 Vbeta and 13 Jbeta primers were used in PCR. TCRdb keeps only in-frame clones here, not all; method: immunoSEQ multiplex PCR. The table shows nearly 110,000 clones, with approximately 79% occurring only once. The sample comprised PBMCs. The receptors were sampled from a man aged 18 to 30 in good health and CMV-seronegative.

The DNA of the CDR3 is TGTGCCAGCAGCGCCCCTAGCGGCCTGGGCGAGCAGTACTTC. Its protein is CASSAPSGLGEQYF. The V gene is TRBV9, the J gene TRBJ2-7; TRBD2 matches at 7 bases. CDR3 length: 14 residues. Germline CDR1 reads SGDLS; CDR2 reads YYNGEE. V dropped 3 bases and J dropped 6; count of bases not matched to a gene: 9.

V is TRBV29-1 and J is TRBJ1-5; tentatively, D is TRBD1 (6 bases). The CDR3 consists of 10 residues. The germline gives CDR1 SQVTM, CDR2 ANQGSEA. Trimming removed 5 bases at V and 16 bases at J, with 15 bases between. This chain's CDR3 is CSVFEGTLHF. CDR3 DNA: TGCAGCGTTTTTGAGGGGACATTACATTTT.